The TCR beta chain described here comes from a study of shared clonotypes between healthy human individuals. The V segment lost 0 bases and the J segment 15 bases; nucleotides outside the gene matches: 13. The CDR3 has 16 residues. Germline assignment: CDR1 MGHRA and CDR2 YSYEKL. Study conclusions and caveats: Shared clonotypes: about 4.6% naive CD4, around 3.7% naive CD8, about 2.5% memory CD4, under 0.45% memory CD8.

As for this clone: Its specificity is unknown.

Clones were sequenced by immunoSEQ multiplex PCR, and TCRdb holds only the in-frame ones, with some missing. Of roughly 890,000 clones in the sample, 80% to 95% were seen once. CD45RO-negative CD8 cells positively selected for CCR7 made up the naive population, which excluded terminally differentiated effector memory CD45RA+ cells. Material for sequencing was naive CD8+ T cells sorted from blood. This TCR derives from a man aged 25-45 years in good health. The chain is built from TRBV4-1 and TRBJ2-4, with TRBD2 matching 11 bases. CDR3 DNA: TGCGCCAGCAGCCAAGATCGCGGACTAGCGGGTCGCGGAACGTACTTC. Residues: CASSQDRGLAGRGTYF.